The 20 T cell receptor beta chains below come from one sample, sequenced in a study of cytomegalovirus exposure and HLA in healthy donors. Researchers ran the PCR with 60 Vbeta and 13 Jbeta primers. The data were produced by immunoSEQ multiplex PCR, yet TCRdb's version contains in-frame clones alone and is incomplete. The sample includes about 59,000 clones, approximately 80% seen only once; the top ten take roughly 1.6%. The source material was PBMCs. The receptors originated from a human donor in good health.

This chain links TRBV4-3 with TRBJ1-2; D is ambiguous. The germline V and J ends were trimmed by 3 bases and 7 bases, with 15 bases remaining between them. This CDR3 is 14 amino acids long. The germline gives CDR1 LGHNA, CDR2 YSLEER. The CDR3 spells CASSHDERMGGYTF. The CDR3 DNA follows: TGCGCCAGCAGCCATGACGAGAGGATGGGTGGCTACACCTTC.

The chain couples TRBV19 to TRBJ1-6, with D perhaps matching TRBD1 (5 bases). The germline gives CDR1 LNHDA, CDR2 SQIVND (reference sequence). The CDR3 is 16 amino acids. Trimming cost V 1 base and J 6 bases, with 13 bases left between them. This chain's CDR3 is CASSIVGRARNSPLHF. The CDR3 DNA sequence: TGTGCCAGTAGTATAGTGGGCAGGGCGCGTAATTCACCCCTCCACTTT.

The V call is TRBV7-2, the J call TRBJ2-7; no definite D call. The CDR3 sequence is 15 residues long. Per the germline V gene, CDR1 is SGHTA and CDR2 is FQGNSA. Trimming shortened V by 0 bases and J by 3 bases, and 12 bases separated the two germline ends. For the CDR3, the DNA is TGTGCCAGCAGCTTAGCGGTTGGGCTCAGCTACGAGCAGTACTTC. This gives the protein CASSLAVGLSYEQYF. Full variable domain (rest looked up from reference TRBV7-2 and TRBJ2-7): GAGVSQSPSNKVTEKGKDVELRCDPISGHTALYWYRQSLGQGLEFLIYFQGNSAPDKSGLPSDRFSAERTGGSVSTLTIQRTQQEDSAVYLCASSLAVGLSYEQYFGPGTRLTVT.

The chain employs TRBV29-1 and TRBJ2-1, with D possibly being TRBD1 (6 bases). CDR1 is SQVTM, CDR2 ANQGSEA, per germline. This CDR3 spans 12 amino acids. Trimming took off 7 bases at V and 4 bases at J, with 11 bases between the two ends. The CDR3 nucleotides read TGCAGCGGAGGACAGTCATACAATGAGCAGTTCTTC. Translation gives CSGGQSYNEQFF.

V usage is TRBV30 and J usage is TRBJ2-1, with 13 bases matching TRBD2. The germline V gene has CDR1 GTSNPN and CDR2 SVGIG (reference sequence). This CDR3 region has 16 residues. Trimming cost V 2 bases and J 4 bases; bases outside gene matches: 5. The CDR3 protein is CAWSLGTSGIYNEQFF. The CDR3 coding sequence is TGTGCCTGGAGTTTGGGGACTAGCGGGATTTACAATGAGCAGTTCTTC.

V gene TRBV6-1 combines with J gene TRBJ2-7, with TRBD1 identical over 7 bases. The CDR3 contains 11 residues. Germline V gene lookup returns CDR1 MNHNS and CDR2 SASEGT. Trimming took 6 bases from V and 9 from J; bases not matched to a gene: 5. CDR3 residues: CASRLTGRQYF. The CDR3 DNA is TGTGCCAGCAGACTGACAGGGAGGCAGTACTTC.

The J gene is TRBJ1-1, the V gene TRBV28, with TRBD1 identical over 7 bases. Per the germline V gene, CDR1 is MDHEN and CDR2 is SYDVKM. Germline trimming cut 5 bases from V and 3 bases from J; bases unmatched to any gene: 15. CDR3 length: 17 amino acids. The CDR3 DNA reads TGTGCCAGCAGTAGGGACAGTAGAATCCTTCGTCACACTGAAGCTTTCTTT. Translation gives CASSRDSRILRHTEAFF.

This chain connects TRBV27 to TRBJ2-3, with TRBD2 matching over 9 bases. Trimming took 3 bases from V and 2 from J; bases not matched to a gene: 6. The CDR3 covers 16 residues. From germline, CDR1 is MNHEY and CDR2 SMNVEV (reference sequence). The CDR3 region has the DNA TGTGCCAGCAGTTTCGGAGCGGGGGGCTTCACAGATACGCAGTATTTT. Translated, it gives CASSFGAGGFTDTQYF.

J is TRBJ1-1 and V is TRBV21-1; the table assigns TRBD1, which was not confirmed against the DNA. TRBV21-1 is annotated as a pseudogene. This CDR3 has 13 residues. In DNA, the CDR3 is TGTGCCGGGCCGGGACAGGTCGTTGCTGAAGCTTTCTTT. Translation gives CAGPGQVVAEAFF.

The V call is TRBV11-2, the J call TRBJ1-6; a weak D match, TRBD1 (5 bases). Trimming removed 2 bases at V and 8 bases at J, with 13 bases between. Germline V gives CDR1 SGHAT, CDR2 FQNNGV. The CDR3 has 15 residues. CDR3 in amino acids: CASSLNSGGYSPLHF. CDR3 DNA sequence: TGTGCCAGCAGCTTAAATTCCGGGGGGTATTCACCCCTCCACTTT.

The chain recombines TRBV15 with TRBJ1-1; 7 bases agree with TRBD1. Germline V gene sequence: CDR1 LNHNV, CDR2 YYDKDF (reference sequence). V lost 3 bases, J lost 3 bases, and 1 base stayed unmatched. There are 13 residues in the CDR3. CDR3: CATSSGQDTEAFF. CDR3 DNA sequence: TGTGCCACCAGCAGTGGACAGGACACTGAAGCTTTCTTT.

This sequence joins TRBV30 and TRBJ1-2; D is perhaps TRBD1 (5 bases). Trimming took off 0 bases at V and 4 bases at J, with 21 bases between the two ends. CDR3 length equals 17 residues. Germline CDR1 reads GTSNPN; CDR2 reads SVGIG (reference sequence). The CDR3 bases are TGTGCCTGGAGTGTATTTTATGGGGGGACTTCCAGCTATGGCTACACCTTC. Protein: CAWSVFYGGTSSYGYTF.

This clone has only a few counts. This chain links TRBV5-1 with TRBJ2-2, with 9 bases fitting TRBD1. This CDR3 contains 17 residues. Losses at the gene ends were 1 base for V and 1 base for J; bases not matched to a gene: 5. Germline lookup yields CDR1 SGHRS and CDR2 YFSETQ. The CDR3 DNA sequence: TGCGCCAGCAGCTTGTATGGGACAGGGAAGAACACCGGGGAGCTGTTTTTT. Amino acid sequence: CASSLYGTGKNTGELFF.

This chain connects TRBV9 to TRBJ1-4, with TRBD1 identical over 7 bases. V gave up 0 bases and J gave up 8 bases; unmatched junction bases: 7. The germline CDR1 and CDR2 sequences are SGDLS and YYNGEE. The CDR3 has 15 residues. The CDR3 region is CASSVASRGQEKLFF. For the CDR3, the DNA is TGTGCCAGCAGCGTAGCTTCGAGGGGGCAGGAAAAACTGTTTTTT.

In DNA form, the CDR3 reads TGTGCCAGCAGCCCGGGACAGGGGAGCTCCTACGAGCAGTACTTC. Amino acid sequence: CASSPGQGSSYEQYF. The chain couples TRBV11-3 to TRBJ2-7; the match to TRBD1 covers 10 bases. J lost 0 bases, V lost 5 bases, and 4 bases had no gene match. The CDR3 consists of 15 residues. CDR1 is SGHNT and CDR2 is YENEEA in the germline V gene.

This chain uses TRBV2 with TRBJ1-2; the match to TRBD1 covers 10 bases. Germline lookup yields CDR1 SNHLY and CDR2 FYNNEI. With V trimmed by 7 bases and J by 5 bases, 7 bases remained unmatched. The length of the CDR3 is 14 residues. CDR3 coding DNA: TGTGCCAGCACGTCCGGGACAGGGGCGTATGGCTACACCTTC. Protein product: CASTSGTGAYGYTF.

This clone came up a few times. V and J are TRBV5-6 and TRBJ1-5; unclear D gene. The CDR3 consists of 16 residues. Looked up from germline, CDR1 is SGHDT and CDR2 is YYEEEE. V was trimmed by 0 bases and J by 6 bases, leaving 16 bases between them. CDR3 DNA: TGTGCCAGCAGCTTGGTAGGAGGAGCGAGGGTTCAGCCCCAGCATTTT. Residues: CASSLVGGARVQPQHF.

This rearrangement joins TRBV11-2 to TRBJ2-1; maybe TRBD1 (5 bases). The length of the CDR3 is 16 residues. V was shortened by 6 bases and J by 6 bases, with 21 bases between the two germline ends. Germline V gives CDR1 SGHAT, CDR2 FQNNGV. The CDR3: CASSPGNRRFTNEQFF. CDR3 in DNA: TGTGCCAGCAGTCCCGGTAACAGGCGCTTCACCAATGAGCAGTTCTTC.

The chain joins TRBV9 to TRBJ2-3; a possible D gene is TRBD2 (6 bases). The V and J ends lost 3 bases and 4 bases respectively, with 15 bases between them. The CDR3 is 15 residues long. Germline-derived CDR1 and CDR2 are SGDLS and YYNGEE. CDR3 bases: TGTGCCAGCAGCGGACTAGGTACATCGTCAGATACGCAGTATTTT. Its protein product is CASSGLGTSSDTQYF.

This clone was counted a few times. V gene TRBV6-6 combines with J gene TRBJ2-7; 11 nucleotides line up with TRBD1. Germline values: CDR1 MNHNY, CDR2 SVGAGI (reference sequence). V gave up 4 bases and J gave up 2 bases; unmatched junction bases: 1. There are 14 residues in the CDR3. The CDR3 DNA reads as TGTGCCAGCAGTTGGACAGGGGGCCCCTACGAGCAGTACTTC. It specifies CASSWTGGPYEQYF.